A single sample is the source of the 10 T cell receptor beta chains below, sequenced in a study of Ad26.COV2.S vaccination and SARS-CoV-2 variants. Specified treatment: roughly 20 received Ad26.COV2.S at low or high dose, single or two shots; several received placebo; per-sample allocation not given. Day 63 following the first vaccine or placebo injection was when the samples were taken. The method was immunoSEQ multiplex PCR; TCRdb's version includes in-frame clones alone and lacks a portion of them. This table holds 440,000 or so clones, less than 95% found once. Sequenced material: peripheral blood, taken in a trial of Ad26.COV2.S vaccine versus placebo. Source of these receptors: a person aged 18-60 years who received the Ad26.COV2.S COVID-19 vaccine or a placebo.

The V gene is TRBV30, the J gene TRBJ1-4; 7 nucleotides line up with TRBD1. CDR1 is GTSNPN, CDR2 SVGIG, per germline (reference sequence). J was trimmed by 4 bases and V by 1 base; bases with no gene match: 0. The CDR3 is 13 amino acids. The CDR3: CAWSGDSNEKLFF. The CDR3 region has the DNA TGTGCCTGGAGTGGGGACAGTAATGAAAAACTGTTTTTT. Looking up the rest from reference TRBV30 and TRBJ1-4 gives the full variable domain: SQTIHQWPATLVQPVGSPLSLECTVEGTSNPNLYWYRQAAGRGLQLLFYSVGIGQISSEVPQNLSASRPQDRQFILSSKKLLLSDSGFYLCAWSGDSNEKLFFGSGTQLSVL.

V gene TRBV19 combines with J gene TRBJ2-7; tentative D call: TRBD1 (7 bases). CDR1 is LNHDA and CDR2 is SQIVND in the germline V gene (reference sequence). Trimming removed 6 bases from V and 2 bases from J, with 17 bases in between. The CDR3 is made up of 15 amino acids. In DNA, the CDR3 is TGTGCCAGTAGCTCCATTGGGGGGACAGCCTACGAGCAGTACTTC. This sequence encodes CASSSIGGTAYEQYF.

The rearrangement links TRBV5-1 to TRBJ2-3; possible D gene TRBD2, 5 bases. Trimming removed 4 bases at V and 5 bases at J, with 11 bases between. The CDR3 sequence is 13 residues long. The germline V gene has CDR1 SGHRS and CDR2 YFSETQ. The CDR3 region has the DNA TGCGCCAGCAGCCATGGACTGGGAGATACGCAGTATTTT. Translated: CASSHGLGDTQYF.

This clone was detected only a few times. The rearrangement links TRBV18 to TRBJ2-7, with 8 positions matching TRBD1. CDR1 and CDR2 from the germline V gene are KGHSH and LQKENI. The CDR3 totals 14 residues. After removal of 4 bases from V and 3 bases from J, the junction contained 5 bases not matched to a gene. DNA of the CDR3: TGTGCCAGCTCACTCGGACAGGGCCTCTACGAGCAGTACTTC. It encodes CASSLGQGLYEQYF.

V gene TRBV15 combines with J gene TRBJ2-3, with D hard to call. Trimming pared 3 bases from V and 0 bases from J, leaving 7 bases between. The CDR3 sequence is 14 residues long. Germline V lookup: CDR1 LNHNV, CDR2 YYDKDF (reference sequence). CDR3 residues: CATSRVSSTDTQYF. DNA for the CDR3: TGTGCCACCAGCAGGGTCTCTAGCACAGATACGCAGTATTTT.

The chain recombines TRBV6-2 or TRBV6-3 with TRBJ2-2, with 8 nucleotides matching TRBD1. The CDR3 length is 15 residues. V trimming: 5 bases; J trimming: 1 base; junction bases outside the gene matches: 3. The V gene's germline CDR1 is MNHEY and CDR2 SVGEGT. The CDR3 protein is CASSKGQGNTGELFF. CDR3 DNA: TGTGCCAGCAGTAAAGGACAGGGGAACACCGGGGAGCTGTTTTTT.

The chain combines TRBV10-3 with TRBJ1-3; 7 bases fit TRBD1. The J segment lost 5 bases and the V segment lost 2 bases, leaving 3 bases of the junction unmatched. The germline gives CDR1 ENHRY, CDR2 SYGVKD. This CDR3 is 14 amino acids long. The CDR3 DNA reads TGTGCCATCAGTGAGGGGACAGCTAGAAACACCATATATTTT. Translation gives CAISEGTARNTIYF.

CDR3 DNA: TGTGCCAGCAGCCAACCAGGAACGAACACTGAAGCTTTCTTT. Translating gives CASSQPGTNTEAFF. The V and J genes are TRBV14 and TRBJ1-1; D gene ambiguous. Per the germline V gene, CDR1 is SGHDN and CDR2 is FVKESK. Deletions cut 2 bases from V and 1 base from J, with 8 bases between. The CDR3 is 14 amino acids.

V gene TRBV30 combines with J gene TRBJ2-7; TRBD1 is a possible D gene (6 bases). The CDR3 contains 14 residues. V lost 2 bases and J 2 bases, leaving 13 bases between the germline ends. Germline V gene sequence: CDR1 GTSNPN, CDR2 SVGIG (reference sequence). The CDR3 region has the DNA TGTGCCTGGAGTCGGACAGACGCCCCCTACGAGCAGTACTTC. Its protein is CAWSRTDAPYEQYF.

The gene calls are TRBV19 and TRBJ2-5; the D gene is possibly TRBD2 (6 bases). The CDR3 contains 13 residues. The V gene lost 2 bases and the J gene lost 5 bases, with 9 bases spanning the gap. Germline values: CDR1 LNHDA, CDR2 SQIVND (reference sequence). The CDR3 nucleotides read TGTGCCAGTAGTATAACTAGCTTGGAGACCCAGTACTTC. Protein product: CASSITSLETQYF.